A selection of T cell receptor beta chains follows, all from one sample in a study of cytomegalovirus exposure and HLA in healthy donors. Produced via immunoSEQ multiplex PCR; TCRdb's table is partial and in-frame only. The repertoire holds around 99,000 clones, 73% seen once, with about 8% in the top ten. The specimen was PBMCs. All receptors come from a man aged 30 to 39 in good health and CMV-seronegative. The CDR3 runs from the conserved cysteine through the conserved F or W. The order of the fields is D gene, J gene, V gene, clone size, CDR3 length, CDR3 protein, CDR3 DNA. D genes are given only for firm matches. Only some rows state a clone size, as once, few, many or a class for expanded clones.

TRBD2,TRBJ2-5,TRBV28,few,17,CASSSFGAGRAGETQYF,TGTGCCAGCAGTTCCTTCGGGGCCGGGAGGGCCGGAGAGACCCAGTACTTC
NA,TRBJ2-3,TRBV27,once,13,CASSPFTGDTQYF,TGTGCCAGCAGTCCGTTCACGGGGGATACGCAGTATTTT
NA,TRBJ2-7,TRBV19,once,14,CASSIGAGDYEQYF,TGTGCCAGTAGTATAGGTGCGGGTGACTACGAGCAGTACTTC
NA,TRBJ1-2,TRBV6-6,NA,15,CASSFYPGGPYGYTF,TGTGCCAGCAGTTTTTATCCTGGAGGACCCTATGGCTACACCTTC
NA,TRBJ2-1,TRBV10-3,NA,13,CATQGGGYNEQFF,TGTGCCACGCAAGGGGGGGGCTACAATGAGCAGTTCTTC
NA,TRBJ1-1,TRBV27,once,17,CASRRQRGSGMNTEAFF,TGTGCCAGCAGGCGACAACGGGGTTCGGGGATGAACACTGAAGCTTTCTTT
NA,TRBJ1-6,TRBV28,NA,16,CASSLPTATDNSPLHF,TGTGCCAGCAGTTTACCCACGGCGACAGATAATTCACCCCTCCACTTT
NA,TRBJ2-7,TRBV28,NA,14,CASSLASEPYEQYF,TGTGCCAGCAGTTTAGCTAGCGAGCCGTACGAGCAGTACTTC
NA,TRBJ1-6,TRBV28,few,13,CASSLDSHSPLHF,TGTGCCAGCAGCCTGGACAGCCATTCACCCCTCCACTTT
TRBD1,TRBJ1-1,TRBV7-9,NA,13,CASTQGAHTEAFF,TGTGCCAGCACACAGGGGGCGCATACTGAAGCTTTCTTT
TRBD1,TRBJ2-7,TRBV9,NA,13,CASSSGTGREQYF,TGTGCCAGCAGCTCCGGGACAGGGCGCGAGCAGTACTTC
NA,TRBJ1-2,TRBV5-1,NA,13,CASSFDSYYGYTF,TGCGCCAGCAGCTTTGACAGCTACTATGGCTACACCTTC
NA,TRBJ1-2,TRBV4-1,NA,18,CASSQGALRASLNYGYTF,TGCGCCAGCAGCCAGGGGGCGTTACGAGCCTCCCTTAACTATGGCTACACCTTC
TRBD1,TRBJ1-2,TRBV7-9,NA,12,CASSLDRGGYTF,TGTGCCAGCAGCTTAGACAGGGGAGGCTACACCTTC
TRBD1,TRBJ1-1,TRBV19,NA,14,CASSYRGGNTEAFF,TGTGCCAGTAGTTACAGGGGAGGGAACACTGAAGCTTTCTTT
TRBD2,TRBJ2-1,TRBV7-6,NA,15,CASSALLAGNNEQFF,TGTGCCAGCAGCGCACTACTAGCGGGAAACAATGAGCAGTTCTTC
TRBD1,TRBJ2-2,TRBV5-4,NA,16,CASSRGQGIGTGELFF,TGTGCCAGCAGCCGGGGACAGGGGATCGGAACCGGGGAGCTGTTTTTT
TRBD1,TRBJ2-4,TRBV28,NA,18,CASSFPGGDHFAKNIQYF,TGTGCCAGCAGTTTCCCAGGGGGCGACCACTTTGCCAAAAACATTCAGTACTTC
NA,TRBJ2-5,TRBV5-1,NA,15,CASSLNGQLQETQYF,TGCGCCAGCAGCTTGAATGGACAGTTACAAGAGACCCAGTACTTC
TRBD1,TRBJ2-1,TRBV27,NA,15,CASRFGQGDYNEQFF,TGTGCCAGTCGCTTTGGACAGGGGGACTATAATGAGCAGTTCTTC
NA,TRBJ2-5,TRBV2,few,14,CASSAMGAQGTQYF,TGTGCCAGCAGTGCGATGGGGGCCCAAGGGACCCAGTACTTC
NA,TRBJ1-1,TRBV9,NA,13,CASSAQGNTEAFF,TGTGCCAGCAGCGCGCAGGGGAACACTGAAGCTTTCTTT